The 3 T cell receptor beta chains below were found in one sample sequenced in a study of CD8 T cells in Susac syndrome. With random hexamers, reverse transcription was performed on about 0.5 to 1 ug of RNA. TCRdb recomputed calls from the immunoSEQ multiplex PCR reads with MiXCR, one row per CDR3 protein. The sample records tens of thousands of distinct CDR3 sequences, over 90% being singletons. Sequencing was done on a sample of CD8+ T cells from PBMCs. The source is a human donor in good health.

The rearrangement uses TRBV5-4 and TRBJ2-1, with D possibly TRBD2 on 6 matching bases. With 2 bases removed from V and 4 bases from J, the gap between germline ends came to 16 bases. Per the germline V gene, CDR1 is SGHNT and CDR2 is YYREEE (reference sequence). The length of the CDR3 is 16 residues. This CDR3 is CASSLRPGVVYNEQFF. The CDR3 coding sequence is TGTGCCAGCAGCTTAAGACCGGGAGTCGTATACAATGAGCAGTTCTTC. Drawing the rest from reference TRBV5-4 and TRBJ2-1, the complete variable domain is ETGVTQSPTHLIKTRGQQVTLRCSSQSGHNTVSWYQQALGQGPQFIFQYYREEENGRGNFPPRFSGLQFPNYSSELNVNALELDDSALYLCASSLRPGVVYNEQFFGPGTRLTVL.

The chain employs TRBV6-5 and TRBJ2-1, with D perhaps TRBD1 (5 bases). V was pared by 8 bases and J by 2 bases, with 13 bases between. Germline values: CDR1 MNHEY, CDR2 SVGAGI. The CDR3 sequence is 14 residues long. The CDR3 DNA follows: TGTGCCAGCGGTCCCCCAGGGACCTACAATGAGCAGTTCTTC. Translating gives CASGPPGTYNEQFF.

This clonotype was seen just once. This chain joins TRBV5-4 and TRBJ2-5; 7 bases match TRBD2. Germline CDR1 SGHNT, CDR2 YYREEE (reference sequence). V trimming: 0 bases; J trimming: 5 bases; junction bases outside the gene matches: 7. CDR3 length: 15 amino acids. CDR3 residues: CASSLGLALGETQYF. The CDR3 DNA reads as TGTGCCAGCAGCTTGGGACTAGCATTAGGGGAGACCCAGTACTTC.